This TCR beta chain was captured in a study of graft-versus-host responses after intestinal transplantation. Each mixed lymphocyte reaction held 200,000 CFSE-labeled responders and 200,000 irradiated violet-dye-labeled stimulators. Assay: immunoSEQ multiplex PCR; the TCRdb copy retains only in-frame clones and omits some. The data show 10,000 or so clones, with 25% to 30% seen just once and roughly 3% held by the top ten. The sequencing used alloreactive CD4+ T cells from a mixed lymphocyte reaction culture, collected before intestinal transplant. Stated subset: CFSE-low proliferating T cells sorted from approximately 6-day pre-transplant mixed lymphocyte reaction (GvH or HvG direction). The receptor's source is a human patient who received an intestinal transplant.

The chain's CDR3 is CASRTISEGLSYNEQFF. The CDR3 DNA sequence: TGTGCCAGCAGAACGATCTCGGAGGGCCTTTCCTACAATGAGCAGTTCTTC. The chain couples TRBV28 to TRBJ2-1, with D maybe TRBD2 (6 bases). The CDR3 spans 17 residues. Germline assignment: CDR1 MDHEN and CDR2 SYDVKM. Trimming removed 6 bases from V and 1 base from J, with 19 bases in between.